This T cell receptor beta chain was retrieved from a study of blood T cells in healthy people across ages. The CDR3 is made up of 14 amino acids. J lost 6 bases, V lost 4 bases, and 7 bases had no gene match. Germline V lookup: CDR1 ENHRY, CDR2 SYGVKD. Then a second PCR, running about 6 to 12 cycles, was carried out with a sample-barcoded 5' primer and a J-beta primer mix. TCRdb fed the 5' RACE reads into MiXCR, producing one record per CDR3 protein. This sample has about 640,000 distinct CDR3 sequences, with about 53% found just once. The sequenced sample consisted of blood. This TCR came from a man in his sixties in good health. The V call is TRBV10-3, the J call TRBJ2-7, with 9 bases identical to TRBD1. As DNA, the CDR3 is TGTGCCATCAGTGGTCGGACAGGGGTGGGCGAGCAGTACTTC. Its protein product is CAISGRTGVGEQYF.